This passage covers 12 T cell receptor beta chains from one sample sequenced in a study of cytotoxic CD8 clonotypes in ibrutinib-treated CLL. Data came from immunoSEQ multiplex PCR; TCRdb stores just in-frame clones and leaves some out. This sample has more than 85,000 clones, with around 77% found just once. The sequencing used PBMCs, collected after 24 months of ibrutinib treatment. These receptors all come from a human donor with chronic lymphocytic leukemia.

The V gene is TRBV5-1, the J gene TRBJ1-6, with 7 bases fitting TRBD1. Germline V gives CDR1 SGHRS, CDR2 YFSETQ. V was pared by 4 bases and J by 5 bases, with 3 bases of the junction left unmatched. The CDR3 is 14 amino acids. CDR3: CASSLGQDNSPLHF. The CDR3 bases are TGCGCCAGCAGCCTCGGACAGGATAATTCACCCCTCCACTTT.

This chain connects TRBV30 to TRBJ2-4; D is uncertain. Trimming removed 7 bases at V and 1 base at J, with 20 bases between. The CDR3 extends over 16 amino acids. Germline CDR1 and CDR2: GTSNPN and SVGIG (reference sequence). CDR3: CASSRAPPGAKNIQYF. CDR3 sequence (DNA): TGTGCCTCATCCCGGGCTCCCCCTGGCGCCAAAAACATTCAGTACTTC.

The chain uses TRBV19 and TRBJ1-2; D gene ambiguous. The germline CDR1 and CDR2 sequences are LNHDA and SQIVND (reference sequence). Deletions cut 5 bases from V and 3 bases from J, with 22 bases between. CDR3 length: 17 residues. CDR3 sequence: CASSLYYGPGADYGYTF. The CDR3 DNA sequence: TGTGCCAGTAGTCTTTACTACGGCCCCGGCGCAGACTATGGCTACACCTTC.

J is TRBJ2-5 and V is TRBV18; TRBD1 agrees at 9 bases. V shed 5 bases and J 4 bases; nucleotides not matched to a gene: 8. The CDR3 totals 15 residues. In germline, CDR1 is KGHSH, CDR2 LQKENI. CDR3 nucleotides: TGTGCCAGCTCATCAACAGGGGGCGCAGGAGAGACCCAGTACTTC. Protein: CASSSTGGAGETQYF. Full variable domain (remainder filled in from reference TRBV18 and TRBJ2-5): NAGVMQNPRHLVRRRGQEARLRCSPMKGHSHVYWYRQLPEEGLKFMVYLQKENIIDESGMPKERFSAEFPKEGPSILRIQQVVRGDSAAYFCASSSTGGAGETQYFGPGTRLLVL.

The table lists this clone with a few counts. The chain carries TRBV7-2 and TRBJ1-3; the D is unclear. V lost 2 bases and J lost 0, with 11 bases in between. This CDR3 is 16 amino acids long. Per germline, CDR1 SGHTA and CDR2 FQGNSA. The CDR3 region is CASSLRAGGSGNTIYF. In DNA, the CDR3 is TGTGCCAGCAGCTTACGGGCAGGAGGCTCTGGAAACACCATATATTTT.

Only one count was recorded for this clone. The V and J genes are TRBV11-3 and TRBJ1-2; 9 nucleotides agree with TRBD1. The V and J ends lost 2 bases and 4 bases, in that order; junction bases with no gene match: 5. The V gene's germline CDR1 is SGHNT and CDR2 YENEEA. The CDR3 spans 15 residues. CDR3 sequence: CASSLTGGTSYGYTF. The DNA of the CDR3 is TGTGCCAGCAGCTTAACAGGGGGCACTAGCTATGGCTACACCTTC.

The chain links TRBV28 to TRBJ1-2; D is possibly TRBD1 (5 bases). Germline assignment: CDR1 MDHEN and CDR2 SYDVKM. Trimming pared 1 base from V and 5 bases from J, leaving 8 bases between. CDR3 length: 13 amino acids. CDR3 bases: TGTGCCAGCAGTTTATTTGGGACTTATGGCTACACCTTC. The encoded protein is CASSLFGTYGYTF.

V usage is TRBV6-1 and J usage is TRBJ1-3, with D uncertain. Germline lookup yields CDR1 MNHNS and CDR2 SASEGT. Between the trimmed V and J ends, which lost 1 base and 0 bases, there was a span of 10 bases. CDR3 size: 16 residues. CDR3 loop: CASSEGGRLSGNTIYF. CDR3 in DNA: TGTGCCAGCAGTGAAGGCGGCCGACTCTCTGGAAACACCATATATTTT.

The genes are TRBV5-6 and TRBJ2-6; D may be TRBD2 (7 bases). The germline V and J ends were trimmed by 0 bases and 0 bases, with 16 bases remaining between them. This CDR3 comprises 19 residues. Germline CDR1 is SGHDT and CDR2 is YYEEEE. CDR3 sequence: CASSLGSGGPPSGANVLTF. In DNA form, the CDR3 reads TGTGCCAGCAGCTTGGGTTCCGGGGGGCCCCCCTCTGGGGCCAACGTCCTGACTTTC. Variable domain in full (rest from reference TRBV5-6 and TRBJ2-6): DAGVTQSPTHLIKTRGQQVTLRCSPKSGHDTVSWYQQALGQGPQFIFQYYEEEERQRGNFPDRFSGHQFPNYSSELNVNALLLGDSALYLCASSLGSGGPPSGANVLTFGAGSRLTVL.

This clone showed up just a few times. The chain couples TRBV19 to TRBJ1-1; no definite D call. Between the trimmed V and J ends, which lost 6 bases and 3 bases, there was a span of 11 bases. CDR1 and CDR2 from the germline V gene are LNHDA and SQIVND (reference sequence). The CDR3 spans 13 residues. CDR3 DNA sequence: TGTGCCAGTAGAAGCCGTGGGTACACTGAAGCTTTCTTT. It yields the protein CASRSRGYTEAFF.

J is TRBJ2-5 and V is TRBV5-1; 10 bases are a match to TRBD1. With 5 bases clipped from V and 2 bases from J, the junction kept 3 bases outside the gene matches. The CDR3 is 14 residues long. The germline CDR1 and CDR2 sequences are SGHRS and YFSETQ. DNA for the CDR3: TGCGCCAGCAGGCCGGGACAGGGGCAAGAGACCCAGTACTTC. This translates into CASRPGQGQETQYF.

The chain uses TRBV28 and TRBJ1-1; no definite D call. Germline assignment: CDR1 MDHEN and CDR2 SYDVKM. The CDR3 consists of 12 residues. V lost 8 bases, J lost 0 bases, and 7 bases lay in between. The CDR3 loop reads CASRQVNTEAFF. CDR3 nucleotide sequence: TGTGCCAGCCGTCAGGTGAACACTGAAGCTTTCTTT.